Shown below are 32 T cell receptor beta chains from a single sample sequenced in a study of shared clonotypes between healthy human individuals. TCRdb keeps only in-frame clones here, not all; method: immunoSEQ multiplex PCR. The repertoire has 2 million to 2.5 million clones, around 93% of them found once; the top ten carry 0.37%. Sequences were obtained from naive CD4+ T cells from PBMCs. Subset reported: CD45RA+ positively selected. Receptor source: a man aged 18 to 35 in good health. Some clones in this sample may be carry-over from other donors' samples.

As regards this clone: In the same sample, other DNA sequences code for this CDR3. The chain recombines TRBV30 with TRBJ1-5; weak D call: TRBD1 (5 bases). CDR1 and CDR2 from the germline V gene are GTSNPN and SVGIG (reference sequence). The V gene lost 0 bases and the J gene lost 7 bases, with 10 bases spanning the gap. CDR3 length: 13 amino acids. CDR3 DNA sequence: TGTGCCTGGAGTGTTCAGGGTGACCAGCCCCAGCATTTT. This codes for CAWSVQGDQPQHF.

The rearrangement uses TRBV18 and TRBJ2-2; 9 bases agree with TRBD2. Germline V lookup: CDR1 KGHSH, CDR2 LQKENI. CDR3 length: 15 amino acids. The ends lost 3 bases at V and 5 bases at J; junction bases unmatched: 4. CDR3 in amino acids: CASSPREGWTGELFF. The CDR3 region has the DNA TGTGCCAGCTCACCGCGGGAGGGGTGGACCGGGGAGCTGTTTTTT.

This clone was recorded only once. The rearrangement uses TRBV29-1 and TRBJ2-2, with TRBD1 identical over 9 bases. The CDR3 is 14 amino acids. Germline-derived CDR1 and CDR2 are SQVTM and ANQGSEA. V shed 5 bases, J shed 8 bases, and the junction held 9 bases outside the gene matches. The CDR3 sequence: CSVLTGGAVGELFF. The CDR3, as DNA: TGCAGCGTTCTTACAGGGGGCGCCGTGGGGGAGCTGTTTTTT.

The chain is built from TRBV6-5 and TRBJ1-1; D unresolved. Germline loops: CDR1 MNHEY, CDR2 SVGAGI. The CDR3 extends over 11 amino acids. V was clipped by 4 bases and J by 8 bases, with 8 bases between them. The CDR3 bases are TGTGCCAGCAGTTCCCGACACGAAGCTTTCTTT. Protein sequence: CASSSRHEAFF.

The chain combines TRBV4-1 with TRBJ2-1; the match to TRBD2 covers 8 bases. The CDR3 length is 15 residues. CDR1 is MGHRA and CDR2 is YSYEKL in the germline V gene. V shed 3 bases, J shed 5 bases, and the junction held 6 bases outside the gene matches. The CDR3 nucleotides read TGCGCCAGCAGCCATCAGCGGGAGCGTAACAATGAGCAGTTCTTC. Translating it yields CASSHQRERNNEQFF.

V is TRBV9 and J is TRBJ2-1, with 8 bases that match TRBD1. V gave up 0 bases and J gave up 12 bases; unmatched junction bases: 8. Germline CDR1 SGDLS, CDR2 YYNGEE. The CDR3 is 14 amino acids. The CDR3 bases are TGTGCCAGCAGCGTAGATGCAGGGGGCATAGGGCAGTTCTTC. Protein product: CASSVDAGGIGQFF.

This chain joins TRBV27 and TRBJ1-1; 7 nucleotides agree with TRBD1. Germline trimming cut 2 bases from V and 0 bases from J; bases unmatched to any gene: 9. Per germline, CDR1 MNHEY and CDR2 SMNVEV (reference sequence). The CDR3 length is 17 residues. Written as DNA, the CDR3 is TGTGCCAGCAGTTTACGGTTTTCAGGGGGGGTGAACACTGAAGCTTTCTTT. Translating it yields CASSLRFSGGVNTEAFF.

The chain uses TRBV5-1 and TRBJ2-7; 10 nucleotides agree with TRBD2. V shed 4 bases and J 2 bases; nucleotides not matched to a gene: 12. In germline, CDR1 is SGHRS, CDR2 YFSETQ. The CDR3 length is 17 residues. Written as DNA, the CDR3 is TGCGCCAGCAGCCACTCCCCGGCTAGCGGGAGACCCTACGAGCAGTACTTC. This codes for CASSHSPASGRPYEQYF. The full variable domain, its missing parts supplied by reference TRBV5-1 and TRBJ2-7, is KAGVTQTPRYLIKTRGQQVTLSCSPISGHRSVSWYQQTPGQGLQFLFEYFSETQRNKGNFPGRFSGRQFSNSRSEMNVSTLELGDSALYLCASSHSPASGRPYEQYFGPGTRLTVT.

Details on this clone: Other nucleotide sequences in the sample specify the same CDR3. This chain connects TRBV4-2 to TRBJ2-4; D is perhaps TRBD2 (5 bases). In germline, CDR1 is LGHNA, CDR2 YNFKEQ. The V end lost 0 bases, the J end lost 1 base, and 10 bases lay between the germline ends. The CDR3 is 16 amino acids. CDR3 region: CASSQDRERAKNIQYF. Written as DNA, the CDR3 is TGTGCCAGCAGCCAAGATAGGGAGCGGGCCAAAAACATTCAGTACTTC.

About this clone itself: The final CDR3 position lacks the conserved phenylalanine or tryptophan, pointing to a likely read error. This rearrangement joins TRBV30 to TRBJ1-5; D is ambiguous. CDR3 size: 12 residues. The germline V gene encodes CDR1 GTSNPN and CDR2 SVGIG (reference sequence). V was trimmed by 2 bases and J by 11 bases, leaving 13 bases between them. The CDR3 DNA sequence: TGTGCCTGGAGTTGGGCCCGAGGAGCCCAGCATCTT. It yields the protein CAWSWARGAQHL.

This chain links TRBV15 with TRBJ2-5, with D possibly matching TRBD2 (5 bases). There are 17 residues in the CDR3. Germline V lookup: CDR1 LNHNV, CDR2 YYDKDF (reference sequence). Trimming stripped 5 bases from V and 3 bases from J, with 22 bases between. The CDR3, as DNA: TGTGCCACCAGCGGAACTTTCTTCTTCGGGGATGAAGAGACCCAGTACTTC. It yields the protein CATSGTFFFGDEETQYF. Supplemented by reference TRBV15 and TRBJ2-5, the full variable domain reads DAMVIQNPRYQVTQFGKPVTLSCSQTLNHNVMYWYQQKSSQAPKLLFHYYDKDFNNEADTPDNFQSRRPNTSFCFLDIRSPGLGDTAMYLCATSGTFFFGDEETQYFGPGTRLLVL.

The rearrangement links TRBV4-1 to TRBJ1-2; D is perhaps TRBD1 (6 bases). CDR3 length equals 14 residues. The V gene lost 5 bases and the J gene lost 4 bases, with 14 bases spanning the gap. Germline V CDR1 and CDR2: MGHRA, YSYEKL. The CDR3 nucleotides read TGCGCCAGCAGCGTAGACAGGTTCTTCTATGGCTACACCTTC. Its protein is CASSVDRFFYGYTF.

The rearrangement links TRBV7-8 to TRBJ2-2; possible D gene TRBD2, 7 bases. CDR3 size: 16 residues. CDR1 is SGHVS, CDR2 FQNEAQ, per germline. The germline V and J ends were trimmed by 3 bases and 6 bases, with 17 bases remaining between them. CDR3 amino acids: CASSLGGGPTAGELFF. The CDR3 nucleotides are TGTGCCAGCAGCTTGGGGGGGGGCCCCACTGCCGGGGAGCTGTTTTTT.

V is TRBV28 and J is TRBJ1-5; D remains unclear. Germline V gene lookup returns CDR1 MDHEN and CDR2 SYDVKM. V lost 7 bases, J lost 10 bases, and 14 bases lay in between. This CDR3 has 12 amino acids. The chain's CDR3 is CASKEANVPQHF. In nucleotides, the CDR3 is TGTGCCAGCAAAGAAGCCAACGTCCCCCAGCATTTT.

This chain uses TRBV9 with TRBJ1-1, with D possibly TRBD1 on 5 matching bases. Deletions cut 4 bases from V and 4 bases from J, with 20 bases between. This CDR3 is built from 16 residues. CDR1 is SGDLS, CDR2 YYNGEE, per germline. CDR3 loop: CASSSQGGYLSTEAFF. CDR3 nucleotides: TGTGCCAGCAGCTCCCAGGGTGGGTACCTCTCCACTGAAGCTTTCTTT.

The rearrangement uses TRBV9 and TRBJ2-1; no definite D call. The germline V and J ends were trimmed by 4 bases and 4 bases, with 6 bases remaining between them. The germline gives CDR1 SGDLS, CDR2 YYNGEE. This CDR3 spans 12 amino acids. CDR3 DNA sequence: TGTGCCAGCAGCCTACAATACAATGAGCAGTTCTTC. Residues: CASSLQYNEQFF.

The chain uses TRBV7-8 and TRBJ2-7, with 7 bases lining up with TRBD1. The V segment lost 5 bases and the J segment 2 bases; nucleotides outside the gene matches: 6. CDR3 length: 14 amino acids. CDR1 and CDR2 (germline): SGHVS, FQNEAQ. The CDR3 nucleotides read TGTGCCAGCAGCCGACAGGGTATCGCCTACGAGCAGTACTTC. Its translation: CASSRQGIAYEQYF.

With respect to this clone: Other DNA sequences in this sample translate to the same CDR3. The rearrangement links TRBV29-1 to TRBJ2-1, with 8 bases that match TRBD1. The J segment lost 0 bases and the V segment lost 6 bases, leaving 4 bases of the junction unmatched. The CDR3 length is 14 residues. Germline CDR1 and CDR2: SQVTM and ANQGSEA. The CDR3 is CSVDRVSSYNEQFF. Here the CDR3 DNA reads TGCAGCGTGGACAGGGTGAGCTCCTACAATGAGCAGTTCTTC.

This chain joins TRBV28 and TRBJ1-6, with 7 bases that match TRBD1. Germline V gives CDR1 MDHEN, CDR2 SYDVKM. J was trimmed by 10 bases and V by 6 bases; bases with no gene match: 9. This CDR3 contains 14 residues. CDR3 amino acids: CASRPEGARSPLHF. In DNA form, the CDR3 reads TGTGCCAGCAGGCCGGAGGGGGCGAGGTCACCCCTCCACTTT.

The DNA of the CDR3 is TGCGCCAGCAGCTCACTAGCGGGAGGCCAAGAGACCCAGTACTTC. It yields the protein CASSSLAGGQETQYF. The chain is built from TRBV5-1 and TRBJ2-5; TRBD2 aligns across 12 bases. Germline assignment: CDR1 SGHRS and CDR2 YFSETQ. The trim removed 3 bases at V and 1 base at J, leaving 1 base unmatched. This CDR3 region has 15 residues.

To note about this clone: Other DNA sequences in the same sample also yield this CDR3. The chain uses TRBV29-1 and TRBJ2-5; D gene ambiguous. The CDR3 totals 9 residues. The ends were cut back, 0 bases at V and 7 bases at J, with 0 bases in the middle. CDR1 and CDR2 (germline): SQVTM, ANQGSEA. This chain's CDR3 is CSVEETQYF. The CDR3 DNA reads as TGCAGCGTTGAAGAGACCCAGTACTTC. Looking up the rest from reference TRBV29-1 and TRBJ2-5 gives the full variable domain: SAVISQKPSRDICQRGTSLTIQCQVDSQVTMMFWYRQQPGQSLTLIATANQGSEATYESGFVIDKFPISRPNLTFSTLTVSNMSPEDSSIYLCSVEETQYFGPGTRLLVL.

The chain couples TRBV10-1 to TRBJ2-4; 8 bases line up with TRBD2. Germline loops: CDR1 WNHNN, CDR2 SYGVQD (reference sequence). V lost 2 bases, J lost 8 bases, and 2 bases stayed unmatched. CDR3 length: 13 residues. CDR3 DNA: TGCGCCAGCAGTGAGACCGGGGGGGACATTCAGTACTTC. Its protein is CASSETGGDIQYF.

The V gene is TRBV28, the J gene TRBJ2-7; no clear D gene. This CDR3 spans 12 amino acids. Germline V gene lookup returns CDR1 MDHEN and CDR2 SYDVKM. Trimming took 3 bases from V and 3 from J, leaving 6 bases between them. Here the CDR3 DNA reads TGTGCCAGCAGTTTCCTAGACTACGAGCAGTACTTC. Residues: CASSFLDYEQYF.

Comments on this clone: Other nucleotide sequences in the sample specify the same CDR3. The chain recombines TRBV7-2 with TRBJ1-1, with no clear D. The germline V and J ends were trimmed by 3 bases and 3 bases, with 11 bases remaining between them. This CDR3 has 14 residues. From germline, CDR1 is SGHTA and CDR2 FQGNSA. The CDR3 DNA reads as TGTGCCAGCAGCTTGCAACGGAGGGACACTGAAGCTTTCTTT. Protein sequence: CASSLQRRDTEAFF.

This rearrangement joins TRBV19 to TRBJ1-5; 8 bases fit TRBD1. V was pared by 5 bases and J by 5 bases, with 2 bases of the junction left unmatched. The germline V gene has CDR1 LNHDA and CDR2 SQIVND (reference sequence). The CDR3 extends over 13 amino acids. The CDR3 DNA follows: TGTGCCAGTAGTGAGGACAGGGATCAGCCCCAGCATTTT. Its protein product is CASSEDRDQPQHF.

Concerning this clone: Other DNA sequences in this specimen translate into the identical CDR3. This chain joins TRBV7-9 and TRBJ2-7; D is perhaps TRBD2 (6 bases). The CDR3 contains 13 residues. Looked up from germline, CDR1 is SEHNR and CDR2 is FQNEAQ (reference sequence). Trimming cost V 5 bases and J 3 bases, with 11 bases left between them. The CDR3: CASSLSGSYEQYF. CDR3 DNA sequence: TGTGCCAGCAGCCTTAGCGGCAGCTACGAGCAGTACTTC.

The chain recombines TRBV6-4 with TRBJ2-1; 7 nucleotides line up with TRBD1. V lost 5 bases to trimming and J lost 2 bases; unmatched junction nucleotides: 6. The CDR3 spans 15 residues. Germline V CDR1 and CDR2: MRHNA, SNTAGT. Here the CDR3 reads CASSITGEPYNEQFF. Here the CDR3 DNA reads TGTGCCAGCAGTATCACAGGGGAACCCTACAATGAGCAGTTCTTC.

This chain joins TRBV19 and TRBJ1-2; no definite D call. Trimming pared 3 bases from V and 2 bases from J, leaving 7 bases between. Per the germline V gene, CDR1 is LNHDA and CDR2 is SQIVND (reference sequence). The CDR3 extends over 13 amino acids. CDR3: CASSIRANYGYTF. The CDR3 region has the DNA TGTGCCAGTAGTATTAGGGCAAACTATGGCTACACCTTC. Full variable domain (rest looked up from reference TRBV19 and TRBJ1-2): DGGITQSPKYLFRKEGQNVTLSCEQNLNHDAMYWYRQDPGQGLRLIYYSQIVNDFQKGDIAEGYSVSREKKESFPLTVTSAQKNPTAFYLCASSIRANYGYTFGSGTRLTVV.

The table lists this clone with a count of one. V is TRBV7-9 and J is TRBJ1-2, with D perhaps matching TRBD1 (6 bases). The CDR3 is 14 amino acids. The V gene lost 0 bases and the J gene lost 8 bases, with 13 bases spanning the gap. Germline assignment: CDR1 SEHNR and CDR2 FQNEAQ (reference sequence). The CDR3: CASSLAVQGLGYTF. CDR3 DNA sequence: TGTGCCAGCAGCTTAGCGGTTCAGGGGCTCGGCTACACCTTC.

A word on this clone: Relative to the germline gene, one junction end is altered; a read error may explain this. The V gene is TRBV5-1, the J gene TRBJ1-1; D not resolved. Germline loops: CDR1 SGHRS, CDR2 YFSETQ. This CDR3 has 15 amino acids. The CDR3 loop is CASRLVSRGNTEAFF. Written as DNA, the CDR3 is TGCGCCAGCAGATTGGTGTCGCGGGGGAACACTGAAGCTTTCTTT.

The CDR3 region is CASSYERGGDYEQYF. In nucleotides, the CDR3 is TGTGCCAGCAGTTACGAGCGGGGGGGGGACTACGAGCAGTACTTC. This chain links TRBV6-6 with TRBJ2-7; 10 nucleotides match TRBD2. Germline-derived CDR1 and CDR2 are MNHNY and SVGAGI (reference sequence). There are 15 residues in the CDR3. Trimming removed 2 bases from V and 3 bases from J; junction bases left unmatched: 4.

This rearrangement joins TRBV6-5 to TRBJ1-1, with D possibly TRBD1 on 6 matching bases. The germline CDR1 and CDR2 sequences are MNHEY and SVGAGI. V lost 2 bases and J lost 10, with 17 bases in between. CDR3 length equals 14 residues. In DNA, the CDR3 is TGTGCCAGCAGTTACAGGCAGGGGTTCTTAGGAGCTTTCTTT. Translated: CASSYRQGFLGAFF.